Each of the 15 T cell receptor beta chains below was sequenced from the same sample in a study of CD8 T cells in ankylosing spondylitis. TCRdb used MiXCR to reprocess the 5' RACE reads, holding one entry per CDR3 protein. The sample has some 840,000 distinct CDR3 sequences; roughly 10% are singletons. Their antigens are not known. Notes on the study in general: It appeared that ankylosing spondylitis blood was characterized by a TCR beta motif of under ten highly homologous variants.

The sample taken for sequencing was blood, either unsorted or a sorted T cell fraction (not recorded which). These receptors all stem from a male donor with ankylosing spondylitis.

The sample holds a few counts of this clonotype. The chain combines TRBV9 with TRBJ2-3, with D perhaps given as TRBD1 or TRBD2 (5 bases each). Germline V CDR1 and CDR2: SGDLS, YYNGEE. CDR3 length: 15 amino acids. The germline V and J ends were trimmed by 1 base and 3 bases, with 12 bases remaining between them. The CDR3 region has the DNA TGTGCCAGCAGCGTATTGTCAGGGAGAACAGATACGCAGTATTTT. As protein: CASSVLSGRTDTQYF.

The chain has TRBV20-1 and TRBJ2-1; 13 nucleotides match TRBD2. Germline CDR1 reads DFQATT; CDR2 reads SNEGSKA (reference sequence). V lost 6 bases to trimming and J lost 10 bases; unmatched junction nucleotides: 6. The CDR3 has 13 amino acids. In DNA, the CDR3 is TGCAGTGCACCGACTAGCGGGAGGAACGAGCAGTTCTTC. Amino acid sequence: CSAPTSGRNEQFF.

This clonotype was picked up a small number of times. This chain joins TRBV20-1 and TRBJ1-3; no clear D. The CDR3 contains 12 residues. Trimming cost V 0 bases and J 3 bases, with 3 bases left between them. Germline V gene lookup returns CDR1 DFQATT and CDR2 SNEGSKA (reference sequence). The CDR3 DNA reads as TGCAGTGCTAGAGATATTGGAAACACCATATATTTT. Protein: CSARDIGNTIYF.

The V gene is TRBV5-1, the J gene TRBJ1-6; 8 bases align to TRBD1. The germline gives CDR1 SGHRS, CDR2 YFSETQ. The CDR3 loop spans 13 amino acids. Unmatched junction bases numbered 2, after V lost 5 bases and J lost 7 bases. The CDR3 bases are TGCGCCAGCAGACCAGGGGGCAATTCACCCCTCCACTTT. It is translated as CASRPGGNSPLHF.

The table lists this clonotype with many counts. The chain combines TRBV7-2 with TRBJ2-4, with D unresolved. The CDR3 length is 14 residues. V was shortened by 5 bases and J by 9 bases, with 17 bases between the two germline ends. Germline V gene data show CDR1 as SGHTA and CDR2 as FQGNSA. In DNA, the CDR3 is TGTGCCAGCAGCCTCAGCCTGGTTCTCGGCATTCAGTACTTC. Protein product: CASSLSLVLGIQYF.

At least ten counts were recorded for this clonotype. The rearrangement joins TRBV6-1 to TRBJ2-7; 7 bases align to TRBD1. Germline loops: CDR1 MNHNS, CDR2 SASEGT. The V and J ends lost 6 bases and 4 bases, in that order; junction bases with no gene match: 6. CDR3 length: 13 residues. CDR3 sequence (DNA): TGTGCCAGCAGAGAAAGGGGGCCTTACGAGCAGTACTTC. It yields the protein CASRERGPYEQYF.

The table lists this clonotype with many counts. The chain couples TRBV29-1 to TRBJ2-3; TRBD2 aligns across 7 bases. J was trimmed by 1 base and V by 3 bases; bases with no gene match: 1. The CDR3 is 13 residues long. The germline CDR1 and CDR2 sequences are SQVTM and ANQGSEA. In DNA form, the CDR3 reads TGCAGCGTTGACACTAGCGGCACAGATACGCAGTATTTT. It specifies CSVDTSGTDTQYF.

CDR3 sequence (DNA): TGTGCCAGCAGCGGACTAGCGGGACAAGAGACCCAGTACTTC. This codes for CASSGLAGQETQYF. The V gene is TRBV5-5, the J gene TRBJ2-5; 12 bases fit TRBD2. V shed 4 bases, J shed 2 bases, and the junction held 0 bases outside the gene matches. This CDR3 contains 14 residues. Germline loops: CDR1 SGHKS, CDR2 YYEKEE (reference sequence).

This clonotype was found many times. V gene TRBV20-1 combines with J gene TRBJ1-6; D is ambiguous. Trimming cost V 2 bases and J 0 bases, with 8 bases left between them. This CDR3 region has 15 residues. Germline CDR1 is DFQATT and CDR2 is SNEGSKA (reference sequence). The CDR3: CSARQDRSYNSPLHF. CDR3 in DNA: TGCAGTGCTAGACAGGACCGCTCCTATAATTCACCCCTCCACTTT.

The J gene is TRBJ2-2, the V gene TRBV10-1, with 7 bases aligning to TRBD2. With 4 bases clipped from V and 7 bases from J, the junction kept 6 bases outside the gene matches. The V gene's germline CDR1 is WNHNN and CDR2 SYGVQD (reference sequence). The length of the CDR3 is 14 residues. CDR3 in DNA: TGCGCCAGCAGTGCCGGGAGGCAGAACGGGGAGCTGTTTTTT. Amino acid sequence: CASSAGRQNGELFF.

This chain links TRBV6-1 with TRBJ1-3; no firm D call. Deletions cut 6 bases from V and 0 bases from J, with 6 bases between. The CDR3 has 13 amino acids. Looked up from germline, CDR1 is MNHNS and CDR2 is SASEGT. CDR3: CASRLNSGNTIYF. In DNA form, the CDR3 reads TGTGCCAGCAGGCTGAACTCTGGAAACACCATATATTTT.

This clonotype was recorded a few times. V is TRBV12-3 or TRBV12-4 and J is TRBJ2-7, with TRBD1 matching 12 bases. The CDR3 contains 17 residues. The junction had 11 bases not matched to a gene; V was cut back by 4 bases and J by 4 bases. CDR3 loop: CASSSKLSGQGAYEQYF. DNA for the CDR3: TGTGCCAGCAGTTCCAAGCTTTCGGGACAGGGGGCTTACGAGCAGTACTTC.

This clonotype was detected ten times or more. The chain joins TRBV20-1 to TRBJ2-1, with 9 bases that match TRBD2. The J segment lost 3 bases and the V segment lost 0 bases, leaving 0 bases of the junction unmatched. CDR3 length: 14 residues. The V gene's germline CDR1 is DFQATT and CDR2 SNEGSKA (reference sequence). The CDR3 loop reads CSARDSGSYNEQFF. For the CDR3, the DNA is TGCAGTGCTAGAGATAGCGGGAGCTACAATGAGCAGTTCTTC.

The table lists this clonotype with a few counts. The V gene is TRBV20-1, the J gene TRBJ1-6; TRBD1 is a possible D gene (5 bases). Trimming stripped 3 bases from V and 8 bases from J, with 11 bases between. This CDR3 region has 13 residues. CDR1 DFQATT and CDR2 SNEGSKA come from the germline V gene (reference sequence). CDR3 DNA: TGCAGTGCTAGCATGGGGCGGTATTCACCCCTCCACTTT. It yields the protein CSASMGRYSPLHF.

This clonotype was seen a few times. This sequence joins TRBV11-2 and TRBJ1-1; D unclear. With 5 bases removed from V and 0 bases from J, the gap between germline ends came to 19 bases. The CDR3 totals 17 residues. Per the germline V gene, CDR1 is SGHAT and CDR2 is FQNNGV. The CDR3 is CASSPGSAVGVNTEAFF. CDR3 nucleotides: TGTGCCAGCAGCCCCGGGTCGGCAGTTGGGGTGAACACTGAAGCTTTCTTT.